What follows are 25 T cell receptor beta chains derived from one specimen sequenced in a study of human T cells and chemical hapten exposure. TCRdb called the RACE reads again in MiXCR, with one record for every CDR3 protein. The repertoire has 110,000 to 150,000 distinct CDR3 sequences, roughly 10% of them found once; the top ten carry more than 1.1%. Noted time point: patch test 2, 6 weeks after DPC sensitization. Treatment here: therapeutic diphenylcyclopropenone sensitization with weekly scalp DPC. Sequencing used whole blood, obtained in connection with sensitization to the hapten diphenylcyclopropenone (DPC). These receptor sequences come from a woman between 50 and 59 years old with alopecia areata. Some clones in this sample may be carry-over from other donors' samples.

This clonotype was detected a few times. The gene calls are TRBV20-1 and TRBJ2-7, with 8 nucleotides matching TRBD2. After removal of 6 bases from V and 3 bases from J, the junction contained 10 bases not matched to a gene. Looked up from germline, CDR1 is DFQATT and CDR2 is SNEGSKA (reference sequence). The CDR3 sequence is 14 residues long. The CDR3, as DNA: TGCAGTGCCGGGGGGGCCGGGAGGCTCTACGAGCAGTACTTC. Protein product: CSAGGAGRLYEQYF.

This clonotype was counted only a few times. The CDR3 region is CASSLAGQIKNTEAFF. The DNA for the CDR3 is TGTGCCAGCAGCTTAGCGGGACAGATAAAGAACACTGAAGCTTTCTTT. The chain has TRBV7-2 and TRBJ1-1; 7 bases align to TRBD1. Germline loops: CDR1 SGHTA, CDR2 FQGNSA. This CDR3 has 16 amino acids. The V and J ends lost 0 bases and 1 base, in that order; junction bases with no gene match: 5.

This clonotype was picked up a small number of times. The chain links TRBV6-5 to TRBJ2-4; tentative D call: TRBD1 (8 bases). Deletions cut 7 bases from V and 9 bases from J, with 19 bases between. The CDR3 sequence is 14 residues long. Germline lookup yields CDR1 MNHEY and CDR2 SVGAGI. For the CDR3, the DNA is TGTGCCAGCACTTCAGGGGGCGCGGGAGCCATTCAGTACTTC. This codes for CASTSGGAGAIQYF.

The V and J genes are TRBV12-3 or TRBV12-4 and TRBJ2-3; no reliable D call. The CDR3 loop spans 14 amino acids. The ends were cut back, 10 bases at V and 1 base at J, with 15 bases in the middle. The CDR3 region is CATRMGSRTDTQYF. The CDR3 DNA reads TGTGCCACCCGAATGGGCAGCCGCACAGATACGCAGTATTTT.

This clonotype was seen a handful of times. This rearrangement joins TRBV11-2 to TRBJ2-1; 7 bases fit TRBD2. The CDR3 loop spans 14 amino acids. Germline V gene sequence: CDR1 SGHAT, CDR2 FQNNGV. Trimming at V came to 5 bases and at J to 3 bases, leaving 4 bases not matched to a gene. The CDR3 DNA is TGTGCCAGCAGCCGCGGACTAGTCTACAATGAGCAGTTCTTC. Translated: CASSRGLVYNEQFF.

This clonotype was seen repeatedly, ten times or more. The CDR3 is CASSPPGGQVPYEQYF. CDR3 DNA sequence: TGCGCCAGCAGCCCGCCCGGGGGCCAAGTGCCCTACGAGCAGTACTTC. This chain links TRBV4-1 with TRBJ2-7, with D perhaps TRBD1 or TRBD2 (6 bases each). This CDR3 contains 16 residues. V was cut by 4 bases and J by 2 bases, with 18 bases left in between. Germline V gene lookup returns CDR1 MGHRA and CDR2 YSYEKL.

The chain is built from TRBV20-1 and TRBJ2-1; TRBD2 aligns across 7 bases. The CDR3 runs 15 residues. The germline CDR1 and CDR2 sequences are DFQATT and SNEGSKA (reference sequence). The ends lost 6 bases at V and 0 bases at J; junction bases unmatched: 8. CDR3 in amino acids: CSASMVAGSYNEQFF. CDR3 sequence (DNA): TGCAGTGCCTCTATGGTAGCGGGCTCCTACAATGAGCAGTTCTTC.

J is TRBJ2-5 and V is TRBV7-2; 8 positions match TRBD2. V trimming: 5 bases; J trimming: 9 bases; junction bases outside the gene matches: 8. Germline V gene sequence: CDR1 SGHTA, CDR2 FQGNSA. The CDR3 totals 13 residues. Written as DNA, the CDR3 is TGTGCCAGCAGCCCCGAGTCTAGCGGGCCCCAGTACTTC. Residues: CASSPESSGPQYF.

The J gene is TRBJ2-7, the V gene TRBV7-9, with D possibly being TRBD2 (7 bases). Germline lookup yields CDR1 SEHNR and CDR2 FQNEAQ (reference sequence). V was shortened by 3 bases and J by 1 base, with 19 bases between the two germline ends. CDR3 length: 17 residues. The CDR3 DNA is TGTGCCAGCAGCTTGGGGGCTCGGGACTACCGATCCTACGAGCAGTACTTC. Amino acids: CASSLGARDYRSYEQYF.

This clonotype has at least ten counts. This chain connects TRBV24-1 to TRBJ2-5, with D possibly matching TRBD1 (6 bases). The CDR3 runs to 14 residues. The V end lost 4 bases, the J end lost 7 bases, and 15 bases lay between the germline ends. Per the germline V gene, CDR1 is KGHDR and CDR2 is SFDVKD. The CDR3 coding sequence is TGTGCCACCAGTGACCCAGGACAGCCCATGACCCAGTACTTC. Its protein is CATSDPGQPMTQYF.

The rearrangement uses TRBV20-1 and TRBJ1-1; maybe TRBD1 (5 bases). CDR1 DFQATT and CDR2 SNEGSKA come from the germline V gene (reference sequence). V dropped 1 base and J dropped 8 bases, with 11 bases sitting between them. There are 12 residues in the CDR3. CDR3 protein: CSARASGPEAFF. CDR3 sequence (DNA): TGCAGTGCTAGAGCGTCGGGACCCGAAGCTTTCTTT.

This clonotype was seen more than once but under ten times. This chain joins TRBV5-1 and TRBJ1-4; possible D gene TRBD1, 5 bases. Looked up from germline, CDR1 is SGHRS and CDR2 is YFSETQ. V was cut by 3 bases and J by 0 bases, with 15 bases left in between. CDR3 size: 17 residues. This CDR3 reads CASSYYGTLATNEKLFF. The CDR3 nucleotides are TGCGCCAGCAGCTACTACGGGACGCTTGCAACTAATGAAAAACTGTTTTTT.

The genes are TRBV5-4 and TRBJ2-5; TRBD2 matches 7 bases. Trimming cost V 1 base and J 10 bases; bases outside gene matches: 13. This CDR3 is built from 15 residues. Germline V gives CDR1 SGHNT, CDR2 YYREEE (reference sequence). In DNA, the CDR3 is TGTGCCAGCAGCTTGCGGGGCGGGAGAATGAGGGACCAGTACTTC. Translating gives CASSLRGGRMRDQYF.

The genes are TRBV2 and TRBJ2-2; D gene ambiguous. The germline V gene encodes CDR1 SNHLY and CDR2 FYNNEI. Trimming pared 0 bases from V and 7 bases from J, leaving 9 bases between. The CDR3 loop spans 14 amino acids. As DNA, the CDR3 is TGTGCCAGCAGTGAAGCGAGAGGCGGCGGGGAGCTGTTTTTT. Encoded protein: CASSEARGGGELFF.

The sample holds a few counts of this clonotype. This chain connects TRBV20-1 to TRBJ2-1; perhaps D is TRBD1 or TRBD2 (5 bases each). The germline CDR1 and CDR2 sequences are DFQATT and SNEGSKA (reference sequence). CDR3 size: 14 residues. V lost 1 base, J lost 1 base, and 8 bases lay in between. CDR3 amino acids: CSARGGTSYNEQFF. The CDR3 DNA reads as TGCAGTGCTAGAGGGGGGACGTCCTACAATGAGCAGTTCTTC.

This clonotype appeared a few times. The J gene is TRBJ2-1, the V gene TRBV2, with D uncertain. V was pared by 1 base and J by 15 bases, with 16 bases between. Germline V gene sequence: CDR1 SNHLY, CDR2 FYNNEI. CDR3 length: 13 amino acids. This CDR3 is CASSEVRSIGPFF. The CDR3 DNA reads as TGTGCCAGCAGTGAAGTCCGGTCCATAGGACCGTTCTTC.

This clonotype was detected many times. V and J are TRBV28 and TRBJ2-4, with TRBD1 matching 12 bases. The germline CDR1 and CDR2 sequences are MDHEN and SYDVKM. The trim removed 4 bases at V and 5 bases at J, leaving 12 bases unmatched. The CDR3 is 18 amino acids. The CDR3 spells CASSSFRPGTGGQNIQYF. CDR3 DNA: TGTGCCAGCAGTTCTTTTCGTCCCGGGACAGGGGGCCAAAACATTCAGTACTTC.

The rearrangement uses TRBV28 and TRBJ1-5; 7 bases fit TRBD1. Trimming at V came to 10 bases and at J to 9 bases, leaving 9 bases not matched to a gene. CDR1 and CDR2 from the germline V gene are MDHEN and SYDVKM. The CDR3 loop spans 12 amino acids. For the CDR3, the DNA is TGTGCCACCAGACAGGGCCTTTGGCCCCAGCATTTT. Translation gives CATRQGLWPQHF.

The CDR3 DNA sequence: TGTGCCAGCAGCTTAGAAGCTTTCACCGGGGAGCTGTTTTTT. Translation: CASSLEAFTGELFF. J is TRBJ2-2 and V is TRBV7-9; no reliable D call. V lost 1 base to trimming and J lost 4 bases, with 7 bases between them. The germline V gene encodes CDR1 SEHNR and CDR2 FQNEAQ (reference sequence). CDR3 size: 14 residues.

The CDR3 nucleotides are TGCGCCAGCAGCTTGAACTCGCGGCAGGCCCCCTACGAGCAGTACTTC. It is translated as CASSLNSRQAPYEQYF. The V gene is TRBV5-1, the J gene TRBJ2-7; no clear D gene. Trimming cost V 1 base and J 2 bases, with 16 bases left between them. Germline CDR1 is SGHRS and CDR2 is YFSETQ. The CDR3 covers 16 residues.

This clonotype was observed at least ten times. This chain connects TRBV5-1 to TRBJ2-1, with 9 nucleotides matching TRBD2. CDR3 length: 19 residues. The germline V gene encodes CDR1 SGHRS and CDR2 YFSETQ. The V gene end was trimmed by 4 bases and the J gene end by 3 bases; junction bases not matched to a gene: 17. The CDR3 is CASSEPGLAQHPLYNEQFF. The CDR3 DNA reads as TGCGCCAGCAGCGAGCCGGGACTAGCTCAACATCCGCTCTACAATGAGCAGTTCTTC.

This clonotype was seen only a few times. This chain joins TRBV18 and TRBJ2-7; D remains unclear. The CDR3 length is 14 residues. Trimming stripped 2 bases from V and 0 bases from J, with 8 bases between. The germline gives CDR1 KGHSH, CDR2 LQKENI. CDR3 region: CASSPVRNSYEQYF. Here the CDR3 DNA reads TGTGCCAGCTCACCAGTCCGCAACTCCTACGAGCAGTACTTC.

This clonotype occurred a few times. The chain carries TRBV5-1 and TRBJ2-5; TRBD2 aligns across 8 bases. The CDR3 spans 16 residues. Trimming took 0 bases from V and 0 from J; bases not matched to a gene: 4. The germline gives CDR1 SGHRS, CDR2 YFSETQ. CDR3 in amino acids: CASSLEPSGHQETQYF. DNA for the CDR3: TGCGCCAGCAGCTTGGAGCCTAGCGGGCACCAAGAGACCCAGTACTTC.

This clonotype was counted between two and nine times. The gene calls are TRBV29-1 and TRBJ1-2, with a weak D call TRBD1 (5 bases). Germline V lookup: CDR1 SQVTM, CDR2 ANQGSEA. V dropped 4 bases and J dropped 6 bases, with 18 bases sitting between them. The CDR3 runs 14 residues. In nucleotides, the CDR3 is TGCAGCGTTGGGCAGGGTACAAAAACGGATGGCTACACCTTC. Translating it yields CSVGQGTKTDGYTF.

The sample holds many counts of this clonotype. The CDR3 spells CASSRDKTGREKLFF. CDR3 DNA sequence: TGTGCCAGCAGCCGAGATAAGACAGGTCGGGAAAAACTGTTTTTT. J is TRBJ1-4 and V is TRBV4-2, with a weak D call TRBD1 (6 bases). Trimming removed 4 bases from V and 8 bases from J, with 17 bases in between. This CDR3 comprises 15 residues. CDR1 LGHNA and CDR2 YNFKEQ come from the germline V gene.